Each of the 9 T cell receptor delta chains below was sequenced from the same sample in a study of Vδ1+ human thymocytes. Study-wide results and limits: In the thymus, TRG and TRD repertoires looked highly polyclonal with Gaussian CDR3 lengths.

Sequences come from RNA converted to cDNA by reverse transcription. Multiplex PCR used pooled V-gene forward primers and a constant-region reverse primer to amplify CDR3s. TCRdb called clones from the multiplex PCR reads again using CATT. The table shows over 45,000 delta-chain clones, with over 13% occurring only once. These receptors are not linked to any known antigen. The sequencing sample was made of Vdelta1+ gamma-delta thymocytes from the thymus. The sample's subset: FACS-sorted CD3+ TCRalphabeta- TCRVdelta1+ TCRVdelta2- thymocytes. Receptor source: a girl under three years old who had congenital heart surgery.

The table lists this clone with a few counts. The chain uses TRDV1 and TRDJ1; tentatively, D is TRDD3 (5 bases). Germline CDR1 TSWWSYY, CDR2 QGS. The ends were cut back, 5 bases at V and 4 bases at J, with 23 bases in the middle. The CDR3 length is 17 residues. As DNA, the CDR3 is TGTGCTCTTGGGATATATGAATCTGGGCCTCCGGTCGATAAACTCATCTTT. Protein: CALGIYESGPPVDKLIF.

This clone was observed a handful of times. This chain joins TRDV1 and TRDJ1, with 8 bases aligning to TRDD3. Germline CDR1 reads TSWWSYY; CDR2 reads QGS. This CDR3 has 19 residues. The junction had 19 bases not matched to a gene; V was cut back by 4 bases and J by 3 bases. CDR3 region: CALGGGPLRLGDVPDKLIF. The CDR3 coding sequence is TGTGCTCTTGGGGGCGGACCCCTACGGTTGGGGGATGTACCCGATAAACTCATCTTT.

This clone was found a few times. V and J are TRDV1 and TRDJ1, with 9 bases that match TRDD3. Germline CDR1 and CDR2: TSWWSYY and QGS. The CDR3 has 21 amino acids. J gave up 1 base and V 0 bases, and 18 bases lay outside the gene matches. The CDR3 nucleotides are TGTGCTCTTGGGGAACTCTTCTACTTCCCCCCTGGGGGATCTATCACCGATAAACTCATCTTT. Amino acid sequence: CALGELFYFPPGGSITDKLIF.

The rearrangement joins TRDV1 to TRDJ1; D is undetermined. The V and J ends lost 4 bases and 2 bases respectively, with 11 bases between them. The CDR3 has 14 amino acids. Germline lookup yields CDR1 TSWWSYY and CDR2 QGS. CDR3 residues: CALGGYLGTDKLIF. The DNA of the CDR3 is TGTGCTCTTGGGGGGTACTTGGGTACCGATAAACTCATCTTT.

Comment on this clone: A read error may be the cause here, since a much bigger clone is one base away. The sample holds other DNA sequences that translate to the same CDR3. This rearrangement joins TRAV29/DV5 to TRDJ2, with no clear D. There are 14 residues in the CDR3. Germline V gives CDR1 NSMFDY, CDR2 ISSIKDK. CDR3 in DNA: TGTGCCGCAAAGCTCGAGGGAATCACAGCACAACTCTTCTTT. Its protein product is CAAKLEGITAQLFF.

The V call is TRDV1, the J call TRDJ1; 12 positions match TRDD3. Unmatched junction bases numbered 14, after V lost 1 base and J lost 2 bases. Germline values: CDR1 TSWWSYY, CDR2 QGS. The CDR3 has 20 residues. CDR3 loop: CALGERSWTGGYWGTDKLIF. Written as DNA, the CDR3 is TGTGCTCTTGGGGAACGGAGTTGGACTGGGGGATACTGGGGGACCGATAAACTCATCTTT.

V and J are TRDV1 and TRDJ1, with no clear D. Trimming removed 0 bases at V and 6 bases at J, with 8 bases between. The CDR3 totals 13 residues. Germline V CDR1 and CDR2: TSWWSYY, QGS. In DNA form, the CDR3 reads TGTGCTCTTGGGGAACTCCGTACGAATAAACTCATCTTT. Its translation is CALGELRTNKLIF.

This clone was counted between two and nine times. The V and J genes are TRDV2 and TRDJ1; 12 bases are a match to TRDD3. The CDR3 length is 17 residues. Germline V gene sequence: CDR1 GEAIGNYY, CDR2 EKD. V was clipped by 3 bases and J by 8 bases; unmatched bases: 15. CDR3 loop: CACDLGFLLGDTGKLIF. CDR3 sequence (DNA): TGTGCCTGTGACCTCGGCTTTCTACTGGGGGATACAGGGAAACTCATCTTT.

J is TRDJ1 and V is TRDV2; TRDD3 matches at 7 bases. The V gene end was trimmed by 5 bases and the J gene end by 0 bases; junction bases not matched to a gene: 8. CDR1 and CDR2 from the germline V gene are GEAIGNYY and EKD. The CDR3 length is 15 residues. The CDR3 nucleotides are TGTGCCTGTGGCGACTGGGGATCAAACACCGATAAACTCATCTTT. It codes for CACGDWGSNTDKLIF.